This T cell receptor (beta chain) was sequenced during a study of T cell responses to AZD1222 COVID-19 vaccine. CDR1 is SGHTA and CDR2 is FQGNSA in the germline V gene. The CDR3 runs to 15 residues. V was pared by 5 bases and J by 7 bases, with 15 bases between. Study-level results: Spike-specific TCR breadth and depth were elevated following two AZD1222 doses.

As concerns this clone: The antigen remains undetermined.

Method: immunoSEQ multiplex PCR; TCRdb's copy keeps in-frame clones and lacks some. The sample yields around 110,000 clones, 85% to 90% seen once. The TCR was taken from an adult in good health. The sequencing here drew on peripheral blood, taken on day 0 of AZD1222 vaccination. The V and J genes are TRBV7-2 and TRBJ1-6, with D maybe TRBD1 (5 bases). CDR3 sequence (DNA): TGTGCCAGCAGCCTAGGGCAGGGCCTAAATTCACCCCTCCACTTT. Protein sequence: CASSLGQGLNSPLHF.